The TCR beta chain under discussion was sequenced for a study of blood T cells in healthy people across ages. For the second PCR, which ran for about 7 to 11 cycles, a sample-barcoded 5' primer and a J-beta primer mix were used. TCRdb re-derived calls from the 5' RACE reads in MiXCR, one entry per CDR3 protein. The data contain some 1.5 million distinct CDR3 sequences, approximately 42% of them singletons. Worth noting for this clonotype: What it binds is unknown.

Regarding the study as a whole: Unsorted PBMCs prevented conclusive naive versus antigen-experienced comparison.

The receptor's source is a young woman in good health. Sequenced material: blood.

The CDR3 DNA follows: TGTGCCAGCAGCGTTATCCCCGAGCAGTACTTC. It translates to CASSVIPEQYF. This chain joins TRBV9 and TRBJ2-7; D is undetermined. This CDR3 region has 11 residues. Trimming took 2 bases from V and 6 from J, leaving 6 bases between them. Germline V gene data show CDR1 as SGDLS and CDR2 as YYNGEE. The variable domain in full, completed from reference TRBV9 and TRBJ2-7, reads DSGVTQTPKHLITATGQRVTLRCSPRSGDLSVYWYQQSLDQGLQFLIQYYNGEERAKGNILERFSAQQFPDLHSELNLSSLELGDSALYFCASSVIPEQYFGPGTRLTVT.